These T cell receptor beta chains were read from a single sample in a study of control samples from healthy donors and cancer patients. Data came from immunoSEQ multiplex PCR; TCRdb stores just in-frame clones and leaves some out. The sample shows approximately 110,000 clones, roughly 89% of them seen only once. The sequencing sample was made of blood. These receptors came from a woman aged 45-59 years in good health. Both conserved end residues are part of each CDR3. D genes are given only for firm matches. Size values are once, few and many counts, or a class for expanded clones, and some rows have none.

V gene,D gene,clone size,J gene,CDR3 protein,CDR3 DNA
TRBV3-1/TRBV3-2,NA,NA,TRBJ1-1,CASSQLSWGGMNTEAFF,TGTGCCAGCAGCCAACTCTCTTGGGGCGGCATGAACACTGAAGCTTTCTTT
TRBV7-3,TRBD2,NA,TRBJ2-6,CASSATGGSGANVLTF,TGTGCCAGCAGCGCCACGGGGGGCTCTGGGGCCAACGTCCTGACTTTC
TRBV7-2,NA,NA,TRBJ1-2,CASSLGTANYGYTF,TGTGCCAGCAGCTTAGGGACAGCTAACTATGGCTACACCTTC
TRBV30,TRBD2,few,TRBJ2-3,CAWSSPGLAGPTDTQYF,TGTGCCTGGAGCTCACCGGGACTAGCGGGACCCACAGATACGCAGTATTTT
TRBV27,NA,NA,TRBJ2-7,CASSLSAGYPYEQYF,TGTGCCAGCAGTTTATCGGCAGGGTACCCCTACGAGCAGTACTTC
TRBV7-3,TRBD1,NA,TRBJ1-1,CASSLQPGQGLPAFF,TGTGCCAGCAGCTTACAACCGGGACAGGGGTTGCCAGCTTTCTTT
TRBV6-2/TRBV6-3,NA,NA,TRBJ1-5,CASSQNRQARQPQHF,TGTGCCAGCAGTCAGAATAGACAGGCTCGCCAGCCCCAGCATTTT
TRBV7-2,NA,NA,TRBJ1-1,CASSEQQGPTEAFF,TGTGCCAGCAGCGAACAACAGGGTCCCACTGAAGCTTTCTTT
TRBV24-1,NA,NA,TRBJ2-5,CATTRETQYF,TGTGCCACCACCAGGGAGACCCAGTACTTC
TRBV7-2,NA,NA,TRBJ2-2,CASSSQLALGELFF,TGTGCCAGCAGCTCTCAACTAGCCCTCGGGGAGCTGTTTTTT
TRBV7-3,NA,few,TRBJ1-5,CASSFLSGDQPQHF,TGTGCCAGCAGCTTTTTAAGTGGGGATCAGCCCCAGCATTTT
TRBV5-6,TRBD2,NA,TRBJ2-7,CASSTWGGNPSYEQYF,TGTGCCAGCAGCACCTGGGGGGGTAACCCTTCCTACGAGCAGTACTTC
TRBV6-2/TRBV6-3,NA,NA,TRBJ2-1,CASSYSLGRNLDEQFF,TGTGCCAGCAGTTACTCGCTGGGACGAAATCTGGATGAGCAGTTCTTC
TRBV6-5,NA,NA,TRBJ1-1,CASSSPVSTEAFF,TGTGCCAGCAGTTCCCCCGTGAGCACTGAAGCTTTCTTT
TRBV19,NA,NA,TRBJ2-5,CASSIKATYQETQYF,TGTGCCAGTAGTATAAAGGCAACTTATCAAGAGACCCAGTACTTC
TRBV27,NA,NA,TRBJ1-5,CASSLWIGDQPQHF,TGTGCCAGCAGTTTATGGATAGGGGATCAGCCCCAGCATTTT
TRBV30,NA,NA,TRBJ1-4,CAWSGPSRANEKLFF,TGTGCCTGGAGTGGACCTTCTAGGGCTAATGAAAAACTGTTTTTT
TRBV7-8,NA,NA,TRBJ2-4,CASSLAVVGANIQYF,TGTGCCAGCAGCTTAGCCGTCGTGGGGGCCAACATTCAGTACTTC
TRBV4-2,NA,NA,TRBJ1-2,CASSQEQGRYGYTF,TGTGCCAGCAGCCAAGAACAGGGAAGGTATGGCTACACCTTC
TRBV23-1,NA,NA,TRBJ1-6,CASSHQCLNSPLHF,TGCGCCAGCAGTCATCAATGTCTGAATTCACCCCTCCACTTT
TRBV6-2/TRBV6-3,TRBD1,NA,TRBJ2-1,CASSPRYRGQTHGLRQFF,TGTGCCAGCAGTCCCCGCTACAGGGGGCAAACACACGGGCTACGGCAGTTCTTC
TRBV14,NA,NA,TRBJ1-4,CASSQGRGLFF,TGTGCCAGTTCACAGGGTCGTGGGCTGTTTTTT
TRBV29-1,TRBD2,NA,TRBJ2-1,CSVLGLAGGNEQFF,TGCAGCGTCCTAGGACTAGCGGGAGGAAATGAGCAGTTCTTC
TRBV13,NA,NA,TRBJ1-5,CASSLGTEEPQHF,TGTGCCAGCAGCTTAGGGACGGAGGAGCCCCAGCATTTT
TRBV4-1,NA,few,TRBJ2-7,CASSLGLLQYF,TGCGCCAGCAGCCTTGGCTTGTTGCAGTACTTC
TRBV6-5,TRBD1,NA,TRBJ2-5,CASSYSIEGAETQYF,TGTGCCAGCAGTTACTCGATTGAGGGGGCGGAGACCCAGTACTTC
TRBV12-3/TRBV12-4,NA,NA,TRBJ1-4,CASSFGENEKLFF,TGTGCCAGCAGTTTCGGCGAGAATGAAAAACTGTTTTTT
TRBV24-1,TRBD1,NA,TRBJ2-1,CATSEDRDPYNEQFF,TGTGCCACCAGTGAGGACAGGGATCCTTACAATGAGCAGTTCTTC
TRBV24-1,NA,NA,TRBJ2-2,CATSGGTDNTGELFF,TGTGCCACCAGTGGCGGGACAGATAACACCGGGGAGCTGTTTTTT
TRBV9,TRBD1,NA,TRBJ2-7,CASSGTGGEQYF,TGTGCCAGCAGCGGAACAGGGGGGGAGCAGTACTTC
TRBV7-2,NA,NA,TRBJ1-3,CASSERTVSGNTIYF,TGTGCCAGCAGCGAGAGGACAGTCTCTGGAAACACCATATATTTT
TRBV12-3/TRBV12-4,TRBD1,NA,TRBJ1-1,CASTLDRVTEAFF,TGTGCCAGCACCCTGGACAGGGTCACTGAAGCTTTCTTT
TRBV2,TRBD1,NA,TRBJ1-2,CASKELGTGAGGYTF,TGTGCCAGCAAAGAACTCGGGACAGGGGCCGGGGGCTACACCTTC
TRBV15,NA,NA,TRBJ1-3,CATRKGGSGNTIYF,TGTGCCACCAGAAAGGGGGGCTCTGGAAACACCATATATTTT
TRBV6-4,NA,NA,TRBJ2-3,CASSAESGGRTDTQYF,TGTGCCAGCAGTGCCGAGTCGGGCGGACGCACAGATACGCAGTATTTT
TRBV6-5,TRBD1,NA,TRBJ2-7,CASTKTGGSYEQYF,TGTGCCAGCACCAAGACAGGGGGATCCTACGAGCAGTACTTC
TRBV3-1/TRBV3-2,TRBD1,NA,TRBJ2-6,CASSQVIRDREPGANVLTF,TGTGCCAGCAGCCAGGTCATACGGGACAGGGAGCCTGGGGCCAACGTCCTGACTTTC
TRBV7-9,NA,once,TRBJ2-5,CASSLVGETQYF,TGTGCCAGCAGCTTAGTGGGAGAGACCCAGTACTTC